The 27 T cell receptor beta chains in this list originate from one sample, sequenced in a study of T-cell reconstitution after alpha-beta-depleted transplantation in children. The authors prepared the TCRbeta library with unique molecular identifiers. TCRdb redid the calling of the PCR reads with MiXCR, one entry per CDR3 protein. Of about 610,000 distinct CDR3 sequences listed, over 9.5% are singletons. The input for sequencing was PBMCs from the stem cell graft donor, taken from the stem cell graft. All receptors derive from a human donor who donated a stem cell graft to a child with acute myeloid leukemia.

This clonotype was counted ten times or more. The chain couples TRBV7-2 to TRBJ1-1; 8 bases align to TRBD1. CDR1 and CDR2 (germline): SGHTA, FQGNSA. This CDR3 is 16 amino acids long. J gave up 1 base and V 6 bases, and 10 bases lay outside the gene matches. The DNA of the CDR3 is TGTGCCAGCAGAGCGCCCTGGGGACAGGCGAACACTGAAGCTTTCTTT. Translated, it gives CASRAPWGQANTEAFF.

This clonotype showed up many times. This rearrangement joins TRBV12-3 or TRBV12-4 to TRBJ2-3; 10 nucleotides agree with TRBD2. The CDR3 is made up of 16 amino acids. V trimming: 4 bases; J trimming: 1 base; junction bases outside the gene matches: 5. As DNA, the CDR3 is TGTGCCAGCAGTTCCGCAGGGACTAGCGGCACAGATACGCAGTATTTT. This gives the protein CASSSAGTSGTDTQYF.

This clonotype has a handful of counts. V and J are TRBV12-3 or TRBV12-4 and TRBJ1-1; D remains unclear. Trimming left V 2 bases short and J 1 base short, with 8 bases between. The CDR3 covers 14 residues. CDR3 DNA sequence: TGTGCCAGCAGTTTATTGGCGGGGAACACTGAAGCTTTCTTT. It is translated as CASSLLAGNTEAFF.

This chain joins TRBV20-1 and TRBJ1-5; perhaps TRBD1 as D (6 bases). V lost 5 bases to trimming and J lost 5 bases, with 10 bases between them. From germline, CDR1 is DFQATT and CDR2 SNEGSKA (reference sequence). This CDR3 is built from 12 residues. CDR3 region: CSAYRVDQPQHF. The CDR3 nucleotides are TGCAGTGCTTACAGGGTAGATCAGCCCCAGCATTTT.

As DNA, the CDR3 is TGTGCCAGCAGCGCATCGGACAGAGGGCGGGAGACCCAGTACTTC. Protein product: CASSASDRGRETQYF. The chain links TRBV9 to TRBJ2-5; TRBD1 is a possible D gene (6 bases). Germline values: CDR1 SGDLS, CDR2 YYNGEE. CDR3 length: 15 amino acids. Trimming removed 3 bases at V and 5 bases at J, with 17 bases between.

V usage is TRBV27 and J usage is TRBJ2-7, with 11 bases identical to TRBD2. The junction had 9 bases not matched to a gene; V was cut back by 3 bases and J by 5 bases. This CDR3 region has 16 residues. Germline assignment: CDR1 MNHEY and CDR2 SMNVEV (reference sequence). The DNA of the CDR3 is TGTGCCAGCAGTTTCTCTGGACTAGCGGGTACCCACGAGCAGTACTTC. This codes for CASSFSGLAGTHEQYF.

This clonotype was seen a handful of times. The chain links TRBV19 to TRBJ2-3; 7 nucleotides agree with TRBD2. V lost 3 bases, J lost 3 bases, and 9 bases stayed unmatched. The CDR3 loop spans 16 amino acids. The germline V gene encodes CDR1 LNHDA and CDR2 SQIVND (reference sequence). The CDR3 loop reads CASSILGAGLTDTQYF. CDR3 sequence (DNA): TGTGCCAGTAGTATCTTAGGAGCGGGACTTACAGATACGCAGTATTTT. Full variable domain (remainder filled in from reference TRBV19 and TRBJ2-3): DGGITQSPKYLFRKEGQNVTLSCEQNLNHDAMYWYRQDPGQGLRLIYYSQIVNDFQKGDIAEGYSVSREKKESFPLTVTSAQKNPTAFYLCASSILGAGLTDTQYFGPGTRLTVL.

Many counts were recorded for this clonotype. The CDR3 DNA reads as TGTGCCAGCAGCTTGAGACTAGCCCCCGGGGAGCTGTTTTTT. Translating it yields CASSLRLAPGELFF. The rearrangement joins TRBV5-5 to TRBJ2-2; 7 nucleotides match TRBD2. J gave up 6 bases and V 1 base, and 3 bases lay outside the gene matches. The germline V gene has CDR1 SGHKS and CDR2 YYEKEE (reference sequence). The CDR3 totals 14 residues.

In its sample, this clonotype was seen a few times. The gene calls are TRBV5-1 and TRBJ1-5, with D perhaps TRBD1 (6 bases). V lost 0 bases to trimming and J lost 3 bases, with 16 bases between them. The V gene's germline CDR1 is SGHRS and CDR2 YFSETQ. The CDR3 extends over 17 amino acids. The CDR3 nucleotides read TGCGCCAGCAGCTTGGCGGGTGCAGGGGCGGACAATCAGCCCCAGCATTTT. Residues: CASSLAGAGADNQPQHF.

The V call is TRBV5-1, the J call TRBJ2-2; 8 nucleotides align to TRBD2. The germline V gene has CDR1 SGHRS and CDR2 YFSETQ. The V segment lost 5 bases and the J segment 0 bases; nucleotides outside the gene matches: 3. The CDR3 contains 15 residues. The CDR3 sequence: CASRIAGPNTGELFF. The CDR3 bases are TGCGCCAGCAGGATAGCGGGACCGAACACCGGGGAGCTGTTTTTT.

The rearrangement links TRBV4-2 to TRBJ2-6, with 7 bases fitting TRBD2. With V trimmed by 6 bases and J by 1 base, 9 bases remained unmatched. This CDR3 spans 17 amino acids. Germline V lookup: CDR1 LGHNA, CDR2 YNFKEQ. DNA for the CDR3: TGTGCCAGCAGTCCCGGGGCGGGAGCATCTGGGGCCAACGTCCTGACTTTC. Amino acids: CASSPGAGASGANVLTF.

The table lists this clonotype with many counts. CDR3 sequence: CATSDPSGTDTQYF. DNA of the CDR3: TGTGCCACCAGTGATCCTTCGGGCACAGATACGCAGTATTTT. The chain has TRBV24-1 and TRBJ2-3; no clear D gene. The CDR3 loop spans 14 amino acids. V gave up 3 bases and J gave up 1 base, with 7 bases separating them. Germline CDR1 is KGHDR and CDR2 is SFDVKD.

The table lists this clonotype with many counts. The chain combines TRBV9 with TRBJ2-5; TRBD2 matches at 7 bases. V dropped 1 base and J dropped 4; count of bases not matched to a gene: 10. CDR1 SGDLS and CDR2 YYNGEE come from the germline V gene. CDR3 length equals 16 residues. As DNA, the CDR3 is TGTGCCAGCAGCGTAACTAGCGCAACCCTCGGAGAGACCCAGTACTTC. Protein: CASSVTSATLGETQYF.

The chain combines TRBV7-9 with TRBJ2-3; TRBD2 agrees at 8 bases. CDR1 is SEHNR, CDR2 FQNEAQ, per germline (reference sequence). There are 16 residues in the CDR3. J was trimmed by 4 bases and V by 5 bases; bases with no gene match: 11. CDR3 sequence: CASSLASGSWADTQYF. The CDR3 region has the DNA TGTGCCAGCAGCCTCGCCAGCGGGAGCTGGGCAGATACGCAGTATTTT. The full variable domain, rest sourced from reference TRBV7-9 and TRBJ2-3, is DTGVSQNPRHKITKRGQNVTFRCDPISEHNRLYWYRQTLGQGPEFLTYFQNEAQLEKSRLLSDRFSAERPKGSFSTLEIQRTEQGDSAMYLCASSLASGSWADTQYFGPGTRLTVL.

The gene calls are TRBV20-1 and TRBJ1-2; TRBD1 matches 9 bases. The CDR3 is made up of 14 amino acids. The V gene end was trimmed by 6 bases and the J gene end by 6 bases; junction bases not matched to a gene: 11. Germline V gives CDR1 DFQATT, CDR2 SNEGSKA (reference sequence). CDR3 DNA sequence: TGCAGTGCCCCTGAGAGGGACAGGGTCGATGGCTACACCTTC. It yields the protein CSAPERDRVDGYTF.

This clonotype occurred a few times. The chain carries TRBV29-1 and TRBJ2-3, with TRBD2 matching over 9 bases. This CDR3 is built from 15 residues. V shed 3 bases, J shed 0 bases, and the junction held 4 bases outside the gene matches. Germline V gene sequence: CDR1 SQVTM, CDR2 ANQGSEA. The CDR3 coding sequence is TGCAGCGTTGAGGCTAGCGGGACTAGCACAGATACGCAGTATTTT. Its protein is CSVEASGTSTDTQYF.

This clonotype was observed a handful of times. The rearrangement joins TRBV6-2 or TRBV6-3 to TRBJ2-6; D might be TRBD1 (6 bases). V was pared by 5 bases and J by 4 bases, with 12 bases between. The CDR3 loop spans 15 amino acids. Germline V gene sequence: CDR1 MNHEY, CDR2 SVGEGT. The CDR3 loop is CASSPGTRGANVLTF. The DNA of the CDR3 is TGTGCCAGCAGTCCCGGGACAAGGGGGGCCAACGTCCTGACTTTC.

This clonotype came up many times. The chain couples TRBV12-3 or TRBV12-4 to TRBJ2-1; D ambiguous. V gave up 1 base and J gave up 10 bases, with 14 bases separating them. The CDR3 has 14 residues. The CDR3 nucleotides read TGTGCCAGCAGTTTAGGGGATCTCGCCCAGGAGCAGTTCTTC. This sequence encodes CASSLGDLAQEQFF.

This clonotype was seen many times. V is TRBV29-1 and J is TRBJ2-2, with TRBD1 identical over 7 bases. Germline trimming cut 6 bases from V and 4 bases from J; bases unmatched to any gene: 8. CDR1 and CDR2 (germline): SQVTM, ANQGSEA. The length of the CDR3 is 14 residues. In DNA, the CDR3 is TGCAGCGTAAACCCAAAGGGGGCCACCGGGGAGCTGTTTTTT. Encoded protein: CSVNPKGATGELFF.

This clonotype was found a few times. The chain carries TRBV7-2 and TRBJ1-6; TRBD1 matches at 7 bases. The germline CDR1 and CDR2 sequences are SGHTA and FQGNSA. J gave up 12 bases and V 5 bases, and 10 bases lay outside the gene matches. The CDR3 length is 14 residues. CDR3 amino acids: CASSHPGQRLPLHF. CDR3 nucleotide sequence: TGTGCCAGCAGCCATCCGGGACAGAGGTTACCCCTCCACTTT.

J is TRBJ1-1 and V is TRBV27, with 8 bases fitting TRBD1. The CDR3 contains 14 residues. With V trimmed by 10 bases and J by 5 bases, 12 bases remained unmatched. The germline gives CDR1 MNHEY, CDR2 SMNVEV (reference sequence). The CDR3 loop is CATARAGGGTEAFF. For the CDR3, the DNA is TGTGCCACCGCCCGGGCAGGGGGCGGAACTGAAGCTTTCTTT.

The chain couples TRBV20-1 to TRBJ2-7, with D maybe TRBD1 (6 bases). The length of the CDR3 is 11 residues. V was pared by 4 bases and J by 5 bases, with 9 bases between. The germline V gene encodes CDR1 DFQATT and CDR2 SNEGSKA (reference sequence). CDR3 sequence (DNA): TGCAGTGCTAACAGGGCCCACGAGCAGTACTTC. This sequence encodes CSANRAHEQYF.

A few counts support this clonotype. The chain's CDR3 is CASSQGGTDKYF. CDR3 sequence (DNA): TGTGCCAGCAGCCAAGGGGGGACAGACAAGTACTTC. The genes are TRBV3-1 and TRBJ2-7; 7 nucleotides match TRBD1. The V segment lost 1 base and the J segment 11 bases; nucleotides outside the gene matches: 5. The CDR3 loop spans 12 amino acids. Germline CDR1 and CDR2: LGHDT and YNNKEL (reference sequence).

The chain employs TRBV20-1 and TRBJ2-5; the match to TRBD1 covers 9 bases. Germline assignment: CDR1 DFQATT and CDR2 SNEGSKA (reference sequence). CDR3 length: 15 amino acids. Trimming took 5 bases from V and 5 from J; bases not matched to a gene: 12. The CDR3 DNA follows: TGCAGTGCTGTTTCTTACAGGGGGCGGGCGGAGACCCAGTACTTC. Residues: CSAVSYRGRAETQYF.

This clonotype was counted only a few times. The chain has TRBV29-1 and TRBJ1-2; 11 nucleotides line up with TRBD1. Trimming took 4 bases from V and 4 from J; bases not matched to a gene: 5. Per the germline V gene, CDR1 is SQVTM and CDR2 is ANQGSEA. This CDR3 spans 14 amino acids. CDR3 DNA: TGCAGCGTTGGGGGGGACAGGGGGGCCTATGGCTACACCTTC. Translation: CSVGGDRGAYGYTF. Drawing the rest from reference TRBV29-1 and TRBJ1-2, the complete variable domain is SAVISQKPSRDICQRGTSLTIQCQVDSQVTMMFWYRQQPGQSLTLIATANQGSEATYESGFVIDKFPISRPNLTFSTLTVSNMSPEDSSIYLCSVGGDRGAYGYTFGSGTRLTVV.

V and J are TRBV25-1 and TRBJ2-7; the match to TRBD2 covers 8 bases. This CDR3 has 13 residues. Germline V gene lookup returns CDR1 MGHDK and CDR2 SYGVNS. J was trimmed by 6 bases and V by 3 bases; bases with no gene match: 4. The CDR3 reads CASSESGRSEQYF. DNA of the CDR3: TGTGCCAGCAGTGAGAGCGGGAGAAGCGAGCAGTACTTC.

CDR3: CASSHRTVGANVLTF. The CDR3 nucleotides are TGTGCCAGCAGCCACAGGACAGTTGGGGCCAACGTCCTGACTTTC. V usage is TRBV3-1 and J usage is TRBJ2-6; tentative D call: TRBD1 (6 bases). Germline V CDR1 and CDR2: LGHDT, YNNKEL (reference sequence). The CDR3 runs to 15 residues. The V end was cut by 3 bases, the J end by 3 bases, with 9 bases between.